This T cell receptor beta chain emerged from a study of CD8+ T cells in alopecia areata. The overall study: The SALT score measured affected scalp surface percentage in treated patients.

The germline gives CDR1 SGDLS, CDR2 YYNGEE. With 0 bases removed from V and 6 bases from J, the gap between germline ends came to 9 bases. There are 13 residues in the CDR3. Remarks on this clone: Its target is unknown.

Extraction and reverse transcription of RNA yielded cDNA as the sequencing template. The protocol was immunoSEQ multiplex PCR, while the TCRdb copy is restricted to in-frame clones and leaves out a portion. Found here are 170,000 or so clones, roughly 65% of them singletons; the top ten hold around 0.9%. Treatment meaning: oral pan-JAK inhibitor, 5-10 mg twice daily. Peripheral blood, together with lesional scalp punch biopsies, was collected from alopecia areata patients. Cell sorting on a FACSAria was used to separate CD4+ and CD8+ T cells from the PBMCs. General observations from the study: Many expanded lesional clones persisted in scalp and blood during tofacitinib treatment.

The material sequenced was CD4+ T cells sorted from blood, taken at week 4, from a patient treated with tofacitinib. The sequence came from a human donor with alopecia areata. The rearrangement links TRBV9 to TRBJ1-1; D may be TRBD1 (5 bases). The CDR3, as DNA: TGTGCCAGCAGCGTAGTATGGGACTCTGAAGCTTTCTTT. Its translation: CASSVVWDSEAFF.